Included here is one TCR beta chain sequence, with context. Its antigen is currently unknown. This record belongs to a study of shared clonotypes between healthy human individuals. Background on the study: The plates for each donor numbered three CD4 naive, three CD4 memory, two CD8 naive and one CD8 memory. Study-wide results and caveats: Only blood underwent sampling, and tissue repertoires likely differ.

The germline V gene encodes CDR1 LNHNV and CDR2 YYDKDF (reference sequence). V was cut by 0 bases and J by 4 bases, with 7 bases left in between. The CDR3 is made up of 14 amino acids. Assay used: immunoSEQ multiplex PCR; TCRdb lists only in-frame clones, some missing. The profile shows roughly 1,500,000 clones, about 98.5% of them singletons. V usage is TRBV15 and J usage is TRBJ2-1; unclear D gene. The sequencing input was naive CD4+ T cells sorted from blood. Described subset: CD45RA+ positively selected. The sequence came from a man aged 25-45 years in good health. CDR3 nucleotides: TGTGCCACCAGCAGAGATTGGGGATACAATGAGCAGTTCTTC. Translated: CATSRDWGYNEQFF.